The 16 T cell receptor beta chains given below trace back to one sample, sequenced in a study of blood T cell repertoires in COVID-19. Only in-frame clones appear in the TCRdb table, and some are missing; sequencing was by immunoSEQ multiplex PCR. The sample shows about 170,000 clones, approximately 90% of them seen only once. The sequenced sample consisted of PBMCs or T cells enriched from blood (not recorded which). The receptors shown here come from a woman aged 18 to 35 who had recovered from COVID-19.

This clone was detected only once. V usage is TRBV4-1 and J usage is TRBJ2-2; D might be TRBD1 (6 bases). The V gene's germline CDR1 is MGHRA and CDR2 YSYEKL. CDR3 length: 15 residues. Trimming shortened V by 1 base and J by 5 bases, and 11 bases separated the two germline ends. Written as DNA, the CDR3 is TGCGCCAGCAGCCAAGTTACAGGGATGACCGGGGAGCTGTTTTTT. It specifies CASSQVTGMTGELFF.

V is TRBV2 and J is TRBJ1-2, with D possibly matching TRBD1 (6 bases). The CDR3 sequence is 13 residues long. V gave up 4 bases and J gave up 0 bases, with 6 bases separating them. Looked up from germline, CDR1 is SNHLY and CDR2 is FYNNEI. The CDR3 sequence: CASSGTANYGYTF. The CDR3 region has the DNA TGTGCCAGCAGTGGGACAGCTAACTATGGCTACACCTTC.

The table lists this clone with a count of one. V gene TRBV12-5 combines with J gene TRBJ1-4, with unresolved D. CDR1 LGHNT and CDR2 FRNRAP come from the germline V gene. The CDR3 has 16 residues. V lost 1 base and J lost 0, with 9 bases in between. The DNA of the CDR3 is TGTGCTAGTGGTTTGGGACTAACTCCAACTAATGAAAAACTGTTTTTT. This sequence encodes CASGLGLTPTNEKLFF.

This chain uses TRBV20-1 with TRBJ2-1; D gene uncertain. V shed 3 bases and J shed 9 bases, with 9 bases lying between them. The CDR3 sequence is 11 residues long. Germline V gene sequence: CDR1 DFQATT, CDR2 SNEGSKA (reference sequence). The CDR3: CSASNVGEQFF. The CDR3 nucleotides are TGCAGTGCTAGTAACGTCGGTGAGCAGTTCTTC.

This clone has only one observation. The genes are TRBV7-9 and TRBJ1-2; 9 bases map to TRBD1. Germline CDR1 and CDR2: SEHNR and FQNEAQ (reference sequence). V shed 5 bases, J shed 4 bases, and the junction held 2 bases outside the gene matches. The CDR3 length is 13 residues. The CDR3 protein is CASSKQGAYGYTF. In DNA, the CDR3 is TGTGCCAGCAGCAAACAGGGGGCCTATGGCTACACCTTC.

The CDR3 sequence: CASSFSPNSRRTKDYGYTF. The DNA for the CDR3 is TGTGCCAGCAGCTTTTCCCCCAACTCGCGACGGACAAAGGACTATGGCTACACCTTC. J is TRBJ1-2 and V is TRBV7-8, with a tentative D call TRBD1 (5 bases). Trimming removed 3 bases at V and 3 bases at J, with 26 bases between. CDR3 length equals 19 residues. Germline CDR1 and CDR2: SGHVS and FQNEAQ.

The genes are TRBV30 and TRBJ2-2; TRBD2 is a possible D gene (6 bases). Germline CDR1 GTSNPN, CDR2 SVGIG (reference sequence). The V end was cut by 3 bases, the J end by 7 bases, with 15 bases between. The CDR3 runs to 14 residues. The CDR3 protein is CAWRLASGVGELFF. For the CDR3, the DNA is TGTGCCTGGAGATTAGCGTCGGGGGTCGGGGAGCTGTTTTTT. Full variable domain (rest looked up from reference TRBV30 and TRBJ2-2): SQTIHQWPATLVQPVGSPLSLECTVEGTSNPNLYWYRQAAGRGLQLLFYSVGIGQISSEVPQNLSASRPQDRQFILSSKKLLLSDSGFYLCAWRLASGVGELFFGEGSRLTVL.

The chain uses TRBV15 and TRBJ2-7, with 10 positions matching TRBD2. The CDR3 has 17 amino acids. Trimming cost V 2 bases and J 2 bases; bases outside gene matches: 9. Per the germline V gene, CDR1 is LNHNV and CDR2 is YYDKDF (reference sequence). CDR3 in DNA: TGTGCCACCAGCAGACACCTAGCGGGAGCAACCCCCTACGAGCAGTACTTC. Residues: CATSRHLAGATPYEQYF.

This sequence joins TRBV6-1 and TRBJ2-3, with 7 bases fitting TRBD2. There are 17 residues in the CDR3. Unmatched junction bases numbered 14, after V lost 4 bases and J lost 4 bases. Germline CDR1 MNHNS, CDR2 SASEGT. In nucleotides, the CDR3 is TGTGCCAGCAGTGCCCTTGGGGGAGGGGCTAGTGCAGATACGCAGTATTTT. This encodes CASSALGGGASADTQYF.

Only one count was recorded for this clone. This chain connects TRBV6-5 to TRBJ2-7; D is unclear. CDR1 and CDR2 from the germline V gene are MNHEY and SVGAGI. V shed 2 bases and J shed 5 bases, with 13 bases lying between them. This CDR3 region has 14 residues. CDR3 protein: CASSYKLRSDEQYF. The CDR3 DNA reads TGTGCCAGCAGTTACAAGCTCCGGTCGGACGAGCAGTACTTC.

The chain is built from TRBV28 and TRBJ2-7, with 9 nucleotides matching TRBD1. V was clipped by 10 bases and J by 5 bases; unmatched bases: 12. Looked up from germline, CDR1 is MDHEN and CDR2 is SYDVKM. The CDR3 is 14 amino acids. This CDR3 is CATSNRDRDHEQYF. DNA for the CDR3: TGTGCCACCTCAAACCGGGACAGGGACCACGAGCAGTACTTC.

This clone appeared a single time. A read error may account for a junction end that differs from germline. The V gene is TRBV7-3, the J gene TRBJ1-1; D is ambiguous. The CDR3 runs 10 residues. Germline values: CDR1 SGHTA, CDR2 FQGTGA. The CDR3 here is CASSSHRRLF. The CDR3 nucleotides are TGTGCCAGCAGCTCTCACAGAAGGCTCTTT. Combining the CDR3 with reference TRBV7-3 and TRBJ1-1 gives the whole variable domain GAGVSQTPSNKVTEKGKYVELRCDPISGHTALYWYRQSLGQGPEFLIYFQGTGAADDSGLPNDRFFAVRPEGSVSTLKIQRTERGDSAVYLCASSSHRRLFGQGTRLTVV.

The chain uses TRBV6-1 and TRBJ2-3; perhaps TRBD2 as D (5 bases). V was cut by 8 bases and J by 3 bases, with 15 bases left in between. This CDR3 spans 14 amino acids. CDR1 is MNHNS and CDR2 is SASEGT in the germline V gene. CDR3 DNA sequence: TGTGCCAGCTGGAGGCCAGGCGGGACAGATACGCAGTATTTT. Its translation is CASWRPGGTDTQYF.

The chain carries TRBV24-1 and TRBJ2-3, with 8 bases that match TRBD2. J lost 6 bases, V lost 5 bases, and 6 bases had no gene match. In germline, CDR1 is KGHDR, CDR2 SFDVKD. The length of the CDR3 is 14 residues. CDR3 amino acids: CATSGTSNIDTQYF. As DNA, the CDR3 is TGTGCCACCAGTGGGACTAGCAATATTGATACGCAGTATTTT.

In its sample, this clone was seen once. This chain links TRBV19 with TRBJ2-7, with 7 positions matching TRBD2. The CDR3 runs to 12 residues. V dropped 8 bases and J dropped 5; count of bases not matched to a gene: 6. The germline V gene encodes CDR1 LNHDA and CDR2 SQIVND (reference sequence). The CDR3 is CASRGGSHEQYF. In nucleotides, the CDR3 is TGTGCCAGTCGGGGAGGGTCCCACGAGCAGTACTTC.

This sequence joins TRBV7-6 and TRBJ2-5, with TRBD2 as a possible D gene (5 bases). The CDR3 spans 15 residues. Trimming stripped 0 bases from V and 4 bases from J, with 12 bases between. The germline CDR1 and CDR2 sequences are SGHVS and FNYEAQ. CDR3 region: CASSLAGGWGETQYF. CDR3 DNA sequence: TGTGCCAGCAGCTTAGCAGGAGGCTGGGGAGAGACCCAGTACTTC.